What follows are 12 T cell receptor beta chains derived from one specimen sequenced in a study of blood T cell repertoires in COVID-19. Profiling relied on immunoSEQ multiplex PCR, and the TCRdb table lists in-frame clones only, not all of them. The sample has 250,000 or so clones, over 80% seen once. Sequenced sample: peripheral blood. The receptors stem from a man younger than 40 who had recovered from COVID-19.

With regard to this clone: At the DNA level, this CDR3 is encoded by other sequences in the same sample as well. V gene TRBV20-1 combines with J gene TRBJ1-2; perhaps TRBD1 as D (5 bases). From germline, CDR1 is DFQATT and CDR2 SNEGSKA (reference sequence). Trimming took 3 bases from V and 7 from J, leaving 9 bases between them. This CDR3 region has 11 residues. The CDR3 is CSASQGGGYTF. CDR3 DNA: TGCAGTGCTAGTCAGGGTGGTGGCTACACCTTC.

This rearrangement joins TRBV4-1 to TRBJ1-2; 7 nucleotides match TRBD1. This CDR3 has 15 amino acids. CDR1 is MGHRA and CDR2 is YSYEKL in the germline V gene. V was pared by 4 bases and J by 1 base, with 6 bases of the junction left unmatched. CDR3 sequence: CASSRDRDYNYGYTF. For the CDR3, the DNA is TGCGCCAGCAGCCGCGACAGGGATTATAACTATGGCTACACCTTC.

The rearrangement joins TRBV10-3 to TRBJ2-1; 9 bases fit TRBD1. Trimming cost V 5 bases and J 0 bases; bases outside gene matches: 2. CDR1 ENHRY and CDR2 SYGVKD come from the germline V gene. CDR3 length: 15 residues. CDR3 sequence (DNA): TGTGCCATCAGTAAGGACAGGGGCTCCTACAATGAGCAGTTCTTC. Translating it yields CAISKDRGSYNEQFF.

The rearrangement joins TRBV6-1 to TRBJ2-1, with D possibly matching TRBD1 (5 bases). Trimming pared 3 bases from V and 14 bases from J, leaving 20 bases between. In germline, CDR1 is MNHNS, CDR2 SASEGT. The CDR3 spans 14 residues. This chain's CDR3 is CASSETEVGAKKFF. The CDR3 DNA reads as TGTGCCAGCAGTGAGACAGAGGTTGGTGCGAAAAAGTTCTTC.

The V call is TRBV11-2, the J call TRBJ2-2; D unresolved. Trimming stripped 0 bases from V and 3 bases from J, with 8 bases between. Germline V gene sequence: CDR1 SGHAT, CDR2 FQNNGV. The CDR3 spans 15 residues. The CDR3 region is CASSLDLPDTGELFF. As DNA, the CDR3 is TGTGCCAGCAGCTTAGATCTTCCGGACACCGGGGAGCTGTTTTTT.

The V gene is TRBV27, the J gene TRBJ1-1, with D possibly being TRBD1 (5 bases). The germline V gene encodes CDR1 MNHEY and CDR2 SMNVEV (reference sequence). With 5 bases removed from V and 4 bases from J, the gap between germline ends came to 26 bases. CDR3 size: 18 residues. The CDR3 here is CASSPIQGLRRGVTEAFF. CDR3 in DNA: TGTGCCAGCAGTCCCATCCAAGGACTCCGCCGGGGGGTCACTGAAGCTTTCTTT.

V usage is TRBV2 and J usage is TRBJ1-2; TRBD1 might be the D (5 bases). Germline V CDR1 and CDR2: SNHLY, FYNNEI. This CDR3 region has 14 residues. V was pared by 2 bases and J by 5 bases, with 12 bases between. For the CDR3, the DNA is TGTGCCAGCAGTGAATCCAGGGTGTTGTATGGCTACACCTTC. Residues: CASSESRVLYGYTF.

The chain uses TRBV4-2 and TRBJ1-2; D remains unclear. Per germline, CDR1 LGHNA and CDR2 YNFKEQ. The V and J ends lost 1 base and 8 bases respectively, with 14 bases between them. This CDR3 is built from 14 residues. CDR3 bases: TGTGCCAGCAGCCAAGGCGGTCCAGCTGGCGGCTACACCTTC. This codes for CASSQGGPAGGYTF.

V gene TRBV2 combines with J gene TRBJ2-3, with D perhaps TRBD2 (6 bases). This CDR3 spans 15 amino acids. Trimming stripped 2 bases from V and 4 bases from J, with 13 bases between. Per germline, CDR1 SNHLY and CDR2 FYNNEI. CDR3 sequence reads: CASSEPGVGADTQYF. The CDR3 nucleotides are TGTGCCAGCAGTGAACCGGGGGTGGGCGCAGATACGCAGTATTTT.

This chain uses TRBV29-1 with TRBJ2-1, with D possibly TRBD2 on 5 matching bases. V lost 5 bases, J lost 3 bases, and 11 bases lay in between. CDR1 SQVTM and CDR2 ANQGSEA come from the germline V gene. The CDR3 consists of 13 residues. The CDR3 nucleotides read TGCAGCGTTCGCGACGGGGTCTACAATGAGCAGTTCTTC. Protein: CSVRDGVYNEQFF.

This clone was observed a single time. The chain employs TRBV27 and TRBJ1-1, with no clear D. The CDR3 runs 12 residues. V lost 7 bases and J 7 bases, leaving 13 bases between the germline ends. The germline CDR1 and CDR2 sequences are MNHEY and SMNVEV (reference sequence). DNA of the CDR3: TGTGCCAGCAAGTCCGCGACTCTTGAAGCTTTCTTT. Its protein is CASKSATLEAFF.

The rearrangement links TRBV28 to TRBJ2-3; 7 bases line up with TRBD2. The CDR3 consists of 13 residues. J was trimmed by 2 bases and V by 5 bases; bases with no gene match: 1. The germline CDR1 and CDR2 sequences are MDHEN and SYDVKM. CDR3 sequence reads: CASSGTNTDTQYF. Here the CDR3 DNA reads TGTGCCAGCAGTGGGACTAACACAGATACGCAGTATTTT.